This entry lists 3 T cell receptor beta chains sequenced from one sample in a study of T cells in Graves' hyperthyroidism and ophthalmopathy. Authors of the study amplified TCR beta CDR3 regions from RNA transcripts. First-round RT-PCR with HTBI primers amplified the TCR CDR3 region. Each CDR3 protein gets one entry after TCRdb re-called the multiplex PCR reads with MiXCR. The table has around 420,000 distinct CDR3 sequences, 15% to 18% seen once. The sample taken for sequencing was blood. Receptor source: a woman younger than 30 with Graves' hyperthyroidism.

The chain uses TRBV7-3 and TRBJ2-3; D may be TRBD1 or TRBD2 (5 bases each). Germline lookup yields CDR1 SGHTA and CDR2 FQGTGA. This CDR3 spans 15 amino acids. V gave up 4 bases and J gave up 6 bases, with 17 bases separating them. The CDR3 spells CASSSRQRSRDTQYF. The CDR3 DNA follows: TGTGCCAGCAGCTCCCGACAGCGGAGCAGGGATACGCAGTATTTT.

At least ten counts were recorded for this clonotype. The chain uses TRBV2 and TRBJ2-1; the D call may be TRBD1 or TRBD2 (6 bases each). V was trimmed by 2 bases and J by 7 bases, leaving 21 bases between them. Germline lookup yields CDR1 SNHLY and CDR2 FYNNEI. The CDR3 has 17 amino acids. DNA of the CDR3: TGTGCCAGCAGTGAAACGGGGGCGGGCCCCTTTCGAAATGAGCAGTTCTTC. Its protein product is CASSETGAGPFRNEQFF.

This clonotype has at least ten counts. This sequence joins TRBV7-8 and TRBJ1-2; D is ambiguous. With 5 bases removed from V and 3 bases from J, the gap between germline ends came to 22 bases. Germline CDR1 SGHVS, CDR2 FQNEAQ. The CDR3 sequence is 17 residues long. The CDR3 sequence is CASSHGRKKAIDYGYTF. CDR3 sequence (DNA): TGTGCCAGCAGCCACGGACGGAAAAAGGCTATCGACTATGGCTACACCTTC.